This paragraph reports one T cell receptor beta chain. Antigen: not known. Amplification of TCR beta CDR3 regions used RNA transcripts. A first-round RT-PCR used HTBI primers, followed by a second-round multiplex PCR. A single record per CDR3 protein comes from TCRdb applying MiXCR to the multiplex PCR reads. The data show under 800,000 distinct CDR3 sequences, with 22% seen just once and around 6.9% held by the top ten. This specimen comes from a study of Graves' ophthalmopathy and Graves' hyperthyroidism. Study context: Prior to any treatment, peripheral blood was collected at the time of initial diagnosis. General study findings and limits: Appearing in blood as well were most expanded thyroid clonotypes above 0.001 frequency.

By definition, stable hyperthyroidism involved no ophthalmopathy within 18 months of follow-up. Exclusion covered patients with other autoimmune diseases or uncontrolled infections (as well as pregnancy or lactation). The CDR3 runs to 14 residues. J gave up 0 bases and V 6 bases, and 2 bases lay outside the gene matches. The specimen was peripheral blood. This TCR came from a woman under 30 with stable Graves' hyperthyroidism. Some clones in this sample may be carry-over from other donors' samples. This chain uses TRBV12-3 or TRBV12-4 with TRBJ2-3; 8 bases map to TRBD2. In nucleotides, the CDR3 is TGTGCCAGCAGGATAGCGGGGAGCACAGATACGCAGTATTTT. It yields the protein CASRIAGSTDTQYF.